Each of the 19 T cell receptor beta chains below was sequenced from the same sample in a study of blood T cell repertoires in COVID-19. Generated by immunoSEQ multiplex PCR, the TCRdb table keeps only in-frame clones and is missing some. The sample lists around 250,000 clones; approximately 85% were seen once. Sequenced material: PBMCs or T cells enriched from blood (not recorded which). The receptors were gathered from a woman between 50 and 59 years old with acute COVID-19.

This clone appeared many times. The chain recombines TRBV6-1 with TRBJ1-3; 7 bases fit TRBD1. Germline CDR1 reads MNHNS; CDR2 reads SASEGT. V lost 3 bases, J lost 0 bases, and 5 bases stayed unmatched. The CDR3 totals 16 residues. In nucleotides, the CDR3 is TGTGCCAGCAGTGACCTGACAGGGCCCTCTGGAAACACCATATATTTT. Translating gives CASSDLTGPSGNTIYF.

The chain combines TRBV11-2 with TRBJ1-1; D not resolved. Germline CDR1 is SGHAT and CDR2 is FQNNGV. Trimming shortened V by 0 bases and J by 4 bases, and 6 bases separated the two germline ends. There are 13 residues in the CDR3. CDR3 region: CASSLDAVTEAFF. The CDR3 bases are TGTGCCAGCAGCTTAGATGCAGTCACTGAAGCTTTCTTT.

The chain uses TRBV11-3 and TRBJ1-1; D is uncertain. V was trimmed by 5 bases and J by 5 bases, leaving 15 bases between them. Germline V gene lookup returns CDR1 SGHNT and CDR2 YENEEA. This CDR3 region has 14 residues. The CDR3 loop is CASSLTGGVTEAFF. In nucleotides, the CDR3 is TGTGCCAGCAGCCTAACCGGCGGGGTGACTGAAGCTTTCTTT.

The rearrangement links TRBV3-1 (or the pseudogene TRBV3-2) to TRBJ1-5, with D perhaps matching TRBD1 (5 bases). This CDR3 is 15 amino acids long. Germline V gene sequence: CDR1 LGHDT, CDR2 YNNKEL (reference sequence). Trimming took 1 base from V and 2 from J, leaving 9 bases between them. The CDR3 DNA is TGTGCCAGCAGCCAAGCGGGAGGGGGCAATCAGCCCCAGCATTTT. Its protein product is CASSQAGGGNQPQHF.

The V and J genes are TRBV19 and TRBJ2-3; 8 bases align to TRBD1. V shed 4 bases, J shed 5 bases, and the junction held 5 bases outside the gene matches. The V gene's germline CDR1 is LNHDA and CDR2 SQIVND (reference sequence). The CDR3 has 14 residues. In nucleotides, the CDR3 is TGTGCCAGTAGTAAAGACAGGGGTCGAGATACGCAGTATTTT. Protein sequence: CASSKDRGRDTQYF.

This rearrangement joins TRBV18 to TRBJ1-2; 10 nucleotides match TRBD1. V was pared by 0 bases and J by 4 bases, with 5 bases of the junction left unmatched. Per germline, CDR1 KGHSH and CDR2 LQKENI. CDR3 size: 16 residues. CDR3 coding DNA: TGTGCCAGCTCACCACCGTCTAGGACAGGGGGCTATGGCTACACCTTC. Amino acids: CASSPPSRTGGYGYTF.

The chain combines TRBV2 with TRBJ2-5, with TRBD1 identical over 10 bases. The CDR3 spans 14 residues. With 6 bases clipped from V and 6 bases from J, the junction kept 7 bases outside the gene matches. The germline V gene encodes CDR1 SNHLY and CDR2 FYNNEI. CDR3 DNA: TGTGCCAGCAGGGAGACAGGGGGCGGGAAGACCCAGTACTTC. It is translated as CASRETGGGKTQYF.

A note on this clone: This sample includes further DNA sequences coding for the same CDR3. The chain employs TRBV5-1 and TRBJ2-3; D not certain. V was shortened by 3 bases and J by 2 bases, with 7 bases between the two germline ends. Germline lookup yields CDR1 SGHRS and CDR2 YFSETQ. CDR3 size: 13 residues. The CDR3 region has the DNA TGCGCCAGCAGCTCGAGCTTCACAGATACGCAGTATTTT. Its protein is CASSSSFTDTQYF.

This chain uses TRBV19 with TRBJ2-2, with TRBD1 as a possible D gene (6 bases). This CDR3 has 15 amino acids. Germline V gene lookup returns CDR1 LNHDA and CDR2 SQIVND (reference sequence). Trimming cost V 10 bases and J 6 bases, with 21 bases left between them. The CDR3 bases are TGTGCCACCCGGAACCGGGACACCGTTCCCGGGGAGCTGTTTTTT. This encodes CATRNRDTVPGELFF.

This chain links TRBV5-1 with TRBJ1-5; D possibly corresponds to TRBD1 (5 bases). The CDR3 length is 15 residues. The V gene lost 4 bases and the J gene lost 0 bases, with 11 bases spanning the gap. Germline V gives CDR1 SGHRS, CDR2 YFSETQ. CDR3 amino acids: CASSMGPHSNQPQHF. DNA for the CDR3: TGCGCCAGCAGCATGGGGCCCCATAGCAATCAGCCCCAGCATTTT.

The V and J genes are TRBV13 and TRBJ1-1, with TRBD1 matching 12 bases. The CDR3 sequence is 17 residues long. The V gene's germline CDR1 is PRHDT and CDR2 FYEKMQ (reference sequence). With V trimmed by 4 bases and J by 5 bases, 11 bases remained unmatched. The CDR3 here is CASSSRRDRGPSTEAFF. The CDR3 bases are TGTGCCAGCAGCTCACGTCGGGACAGGGGGCCTTCTACTGAAGCTTTCTTT.

The chain recombines TRBV3-1 (or the pseudogene TRBV3-2) with TRBJ1-1; tentatively, D is TRBD1 (5 bases). The CDR3 consists of 17 residues. CDR1 and CDR2 (germline): LGHDT, YNNKEL (reference sequence). Trimming removed 3 bases at V and 6 bases at J, with 23 bases between. The CDR3: CASSQHWGGVGTAEAFF. CDR3 nucleotides: TGTGCCAGCAGCCAGCACTGGGGAGGGGTCGGAACCGCTGAAGCTTTCTTT.

This clone was seen a handful of times. The chain employs TRBV12-3 or TRBV12-4 and TRBJ1-2; no reliable D call. The CDR3 extends over 11 amino acids. V dropped 6 bases and J dropped 7 bases, with 9 bases sitting between them. The CDR3 is CASSPRFGYTF. In nucleotides, the CDR3 is TGTGCCAGCAGCCCCAGATTTGGCTACACCTTC.

CDR3 DNA sequence: TGTGCCTGGAGTGTCCTCTACAGGGGATTGAACACTGAAGCTTTCTTT. Amino acid sequence: CAWSVLYRGLNTEAFF. The rearrangement links TRBV30 to TRBJ1-1; 7 bases match TRBD1. V shed 0 bases and J 0 bases; nucleotides not matched to a gene: 7. From germline, CDR1 is GTSNPN and CDR2 SVGIG (reference sequence). There are 16 residues in the CDR3. Using reference TRBV30 and TRBJ1-1 for the parts outside the CDR3, the full variable domain is SQTIHQWPATLVQPVGSPLSLECTVEGTSNPNLYWYRQAAGRGLQLLFYSVGIGQISSEVPQNLSASRPQDRQFILSSKKLLLSDSGFYLCAWSVLYRGLNTEAFFGQGTRLTVV.

The chain recombines TRBV27 with TRBJ2-7; D is perhaps TRBD1 (5 bases). The CDR3 covers 13 residues. Germline V gene sequence: CDR1 MNHEY, CDR2 SMNVEV (reference sequence). V shed 6 bases and J shed 5 bases, with 14 bases lying between them. The CDR3 is CASRRRGADEQYF. For the CDR3, the DNA is TGTGCCAGCAGAAGAAGGGGCGCGGACGAGCAGTACTTC.

This CDR3 is CASSSIIRQGNTIYF. Here the CDR3 DNA reads TGTGCCAGCAGTTCAATCATTCGACAGGGAAACACCATATATTTT. V usage is TRBV27 and J usage is TRBJ1-3; possible D gene TRBD1, 5 bases. V was shortened by 4 bases and J by 4 bases, with 14 bases between the two germline ends. Germline V CDR1 and CDR2: MNHEY, SMNVEV (reference sequence). This CDR3 is built from 15 residues.

The CDR3 DNA follows: TGTGCCAGCAGCCAAGACTCGAACACTGAAGCTTTCTTT. Residues: CASSQDSNTEAFF. The chain links TRBV4-2 to TRBJ1-1; D gene uncertain. There are 13 residues in the CDR3. Deletions cut 0 bases from V and 1 base from J, with 3 bases between. The germline V gene has CDR1 LGHNA and CDR2 YNFKEQ.

The chain uses TRBV6-5 and TRBJ1-1; D unresolved. V lost 0 bases to trimming and J lost 13 bases, with 15 bases between them. The V gene's germline CDR1 is MNHEY and CDR2 SVGAGI. CDR3 size: 13 residues. Here the CDR3 reads CASSYSNTGKGFF. CDR3 in DNA: TGTGCCAGCAGTTACTCGAATACGGGGAAGGGTTTCTTT.

The chain uses TRBV19 and TRBJ1-2; D gene unclear. V was pared by 0 bases and J by 2 bases, with 10 bases between. CDR3 size: 15 residues. Germline V gene lookup returns CDR1 LNHDA and CDR2 SQIVND (reference sequence). CDR3 DNA sequence: TGTGCCAGTAGTATAGATCCCGACGGGAACTATGGCTACACCTTC. Amino acid sequence: CASSIDPDGNYGYTF. Variable domain in full (rest from reference TRBV19 and TRBJ1-2): DGGITQSPKYLFRKEGQNVTLSCEQNLNHDAMYWYRQDPGQGLRLIYYSQIVNDFQKGDIAEGYSVSREKKESFPLTVTSAQKNPTAFYLCASSIDPDGNYGYTFGSGTRLTVV.